Presented here are 14 T cell receptor beta chains from one specimen sequenced in a study of T cells in Graves' hyperthyroidism and ophthalmopathy. Amplified TCR beta CDR3 regions came from RNA transcripts. A set of HTBI primers served as the primers for a first-round RT-PCR of the TCR CDR3. TCRdb independently ran MiXCR on the multiplex PCR reads; one entry per CDR3 protein. This table has roughly 420,000 distinct CDR3 sequences, about 15% appearing once. The sequencing sample was made of blood. Receptor source: a woman younger than 35 with Graves' hyperthyroidism.

This clonotype occurred many times. The chain employs TRBV6-1 and TRBJ1-2; 7 nucleotides agree with TRBD1. V trimming: 8 bases; J trimming: 7 bases; junction bases outside the gene matches: 16. The germline gives CDR1 MNHNS, CDR2 SASEGT. The CDR3 length is 15 residues. The CDR3 reads CASHQFGTEALGYTF. CDR3 coding DNA: TGTGCCAGCCATCAGTTTGGGACAGAGGCCCTTGGCTACACCTTC.

Only a few counts were recorded for this clonotype. V and J are TRBV10-3 and TRBJ1-2; the D gene is possibly TRBD1 (6 bases). Trimming took 0 bases from V and 8 from J, leaving 16 bases between them. Germline CDR1 and CDR2: ENHRY and SYGVKD. This CDR3 spans 15 amino acids. The DNA of the CDR3 is TGTGCCATCAGTGAGTCGATAGGGACACCGGAGGGCTACACCTTC. This translates into CAISESIGTPEGYTF.

This clonotype was detected ten times or more. This rearrangement joins TRBV12-3 or TRBV12-4 to TRBJ2-2, with no clear D. The CDR3 loop spans 16 amino acids. Trimming removed 2 bases from V and 4 bases from J, with 14 bases in between. The CDR3 nucleotides read TGTGCCAGCAGTTTACCGTCCTACATCACCACCGGGGAGCTGTTTTTT. This gives the protein CASSLPSYITTGELFF.

The chain joins TRBV10-1 to TRBJ2-1; TRBD2 matches 8 bases. Unmatched junction bases numbered 7, after V lost 6 bases and J lost 6 bases. This CDR3 region has 14 residues. Germline assignment: CDR1 WNHNN and CDR2 SYGVQD (reference sequence). CDR3 loop: CASSGGVQPNEQFF. Here the CDR3 DNA reads TGCGCCAGCAGCGGGGGGGTCCAACCCAATGAGCAGTTCTTC.

The chain has TRBV20-1 and TRBJ2-7; 11 nucleotides agree with TRBD1. This CDR3 contains 14 residues. Germline trimming cut 6 bases from V and 2 bases from J; bases unmatched to any gene: 6. The V gene's germline CDR1 is DFQATT and CDR2 SNEGSKA (reference sequence). CDR3 in DNA: TGCAGTGCCCTCGGGACAGGGGGGACCTACGAGCAGTACTTC. Translated: CSALGTGGTYEQYF.

This clonotype was observed many times. The chain is built from TRBV7-6 and TRBJ2-1, with TRBD2 as a possible D gene (5 bases). CDR3 size: 14 residues. Germline assignment: CDR1 SGHVS and CDR2 FNYEAQ. Between the trimmed V and J ends, which lost 2 bases and 3 bases, there was a span of 8 bases. CDR3: CASSLSGIYNEQFF. The CDR3 bases are TGTGCCAGCAGCTTATCCGGGATCTACAATGAGCAGTTCTTC.

This clonotype was recorded at least ten times. The chain joins TRBV10-3 to TRBJ1-4, with unresolved D. Germline loops: CDR1 ENHRY, CDR2 SYGVKD. With 0 bases removed from V and 5 bases from J, the gap between germline ends came to 7 bases. CDR3 length: 14 amino acids. The CDR3, as DNA: TGTGCCATCAGTGAGTCGTGGGCGAATGAAAAACTGTTTTTT. Its protein product is CAISESWANEKLFF.

This clonotype was recorded at least ten times. The genes are TRBV2 and TRBJ1-6; 7 bases are a match to TRBD1. The CDR3 runs 14 residues. Trimming took 7 bases from V and 7 from J; bases not matched to a gene: 7. The germline V gene encodes CDR1 SNHLY and CDR2 FYNNEI. The CDR3 spells CASTRPTGNSPLHF. The DNA for the CDR3 is TGTGCCAGCACCCGACCGACAGGGAATTCACCCCTCCACTTT. The complete variable domain, with remaining parts taken from reference TRBV2 and TRBJ1-6, reads EPEVTQTPSHQVTQMGQEVILRCVPISNHLYFYWYRQILGQKVEFLVSFYNNEISEKSEIFDDQFSVERPDGSNFTLKIRSTKLEDSAMYFCASTRPTGNSPLHFGNGTRLTVT.

This clonotype has ten or more counts. CDR3 DNA: TGTGCCAGCAGCTTAGGCCGGGACAGGGGCTACGAGCAGTACTTC. It codes for CASSLGRDRGYEQYF. This chain links TRBV13 with TRBJ2-7; 10 bases agree with TRBD1. The germline CDR1 and CDR2 sequences are PRHDT and FYEKMQ (reference sequence). V lost 0 bases and J lost 3; bases outside the gene matches: 2. CDR3 length equals 15 residues. Combining the CDR3 with reference TRBV13 and TRBJ2-7 gives the whole variable domain AAGVIQSPRHLIKEKRETATLKCYPIPRHDTVYWYQQGPGQDPQFLISFYEKMQSDKGSIPDRFSAQQFSDYHSELNMSSLELGDSALYFCASSLGRDRGYEQYFGPGTRLTVT.

This clonotype was seen ten or more times. The rearrangement joins TRBV18 to TRBJ1-5, with D unresolved. Trimming cost V 6 bases and J 2 bases, with 14 bases left between them. This CDR3 is 15 amino acids long. Germline loops: CDR1 KGHSH, CDR2 LQKENI. Here the CDR3 reads CASSLTIGGNQPQHF. The CDR3 DNA is TGTGCCAGCTCGCTTACAATCGGGGGCAATCAGCCCCAGCATTTT.

The chain recombines TRBV19 with TRBJ1-2; D not resolved. The V and J ends lost 5 bases and 7 bases respectively, with 29 bases between them. Germline V gene data show CDR1 as LNHDA and CDR2 as SQIVND (reference sequence). The CDR3 is 18 amino acids. The CDR3 DNA is TGTGCCAGTAGTCCTCAGCGCTCCGACGCGACCATTGCTTCTGGCTACACCTTC. Protein product: CASSPQRSDATIASGYTF. The full variable domain, completed using reference TRBV19 and TRBJ1-2, is DGGITQSPKYLFRKEGQNVTLSCEQNLNHDAMYWYRQDPGQGLRLIYYSQIVNDFQKGDIAEGYSVSREKKESFPLTVTSAQKNPTAFYLCASSPQRSDATIASGYTFGSGTRLTVV.

This clonotype was detected ten times or more. The genes are TRBV20-1 and TRBJ2-7; no clear D gene. Trimming left V 0 bases short and J 0 bases short, with 12 bases between. The CDR3 runs 15 residues. Per germline, CDR1 DFQATT and CDR2 SNEGSKA (reference sequence). The CDR3 loop reads CSARDLSLSSYEQYF. The DNA of the CDR3 is TGCAGTGCTAGAGATCTGAGCCTATCCTCCTACGAGCAGTACTTC.

This clonotype was found many times. The genes are TRBV9 and TRBJ1-6; 7 nucleotides align to TRBD1. The germline V gene encodes CDR1 SGDLS and CDR2 YYNGEE. The CDR3 sequence is 15 residues long. With V trimmed by 3 bases and J by 4 bases, 4 bases remained unmatched. CDR3 loop: CASSETGLYNSPLHF. As DNA, the CDR3 is TGTGCCAGCAGCGAGACAGGGTTGTATAATTCACCCCTCCACTTT.

V is TRBV20-1 and J is TRBJ2-1; 14 nucleotides match TRBD2. The CDR3 covers 17 residues. Germline V lookup: CDR1 DFQATT, CDR2 SNEGSKA (reference sequence). With V trimmed by 5 bases and J by 0 bases, 6 bases remained unmatched. This CDR3 is CSARTSGGSSSYNEQFF. DNA of the CDR3: TGCAGTGCTCGGACTAGCGGGGGGTCTAGCTCCTACAATGAGCAGTTCTTC.